This is a list of T cell receptor beta chains from one sample in a study of blood T cell repertoires in COVID-19. Here immunoSEQ multiplex PCR was the method, and the copy in TCRdb shows in-frame clones only, minus some. The table lists over 140,000 clones, 75% to 80% of them singletons. The sequenced material came from PBMCs or T cells enriched from blood (not recorded which). These receptor sequences come from a woman aged 45-59 years who had recovered from COVID-19. CDR3s include the opening cysteine and the closing phenylalanine or tryptophan. The D gene is left open where the match is weak. Clone size, where shown, is once, few, many, or a class for clones that have expanded.

D gene	clone size	V gene	J gene	CDR3 DNA	CDR3 protein
TRBD1	-	TRBV5-1	TRBJ1-1	TGCGCCAGCAGCTTGGCCGCAGGGGGCTTCGACAGTGTGAACACTGAAGCTTTCTTT	CASSLAAGGFDSVNTEAFF
-	-	TRBV9	TRBJ2-2	TGTGCCAGCAGCGTAGGGACTTCGACCGGGGAGCTGTTTTTT	CASSVGTSTGELFF
-	-	TRBV19	TRBJ1-1	TGTGCCAGTAACCAGGGAACTGAAGCTTTCTTT	CASNQGTEAFF
TRBD1	-	TRBV5-1	TRBJ2-1	TGCGCCAGCAGGGGGACAGGGGGTTTAGGCAATGAGCAGTTCTTC	CASRGTGGLGNEQFF
-	-	TRBV11-2	TRBJ1-5	TGTGCCAGCAGCTTAGATACAGGGCAGCCCCAGCATTTT	CASSLDTGQPQHF
TRBD2	-	TRBV3-1/TRBV3-2	TRBJ2-5	TGTGCCAGCAGCCCGCGGGAGGAGACCCAGTACTTC	CASSPREETQYF
-	-	TRBV25-1	TRBJ2-2	TGTGCCAGCACTGGCGGGGGCTCGAACACCGGGGAGCTGTTTTTT	CASTGGGSNTGELFF
TRBD1	-	TRBV11-1	TRBJ2-7	TGTGCCAGCAAACCTCGTAGGGGGACAGGGAGTGAAGAGCAGTACTTC	CASKPRRGTGSEEQYF
-	-	TRBV27	TRBJ2-1	TGTGCCAGCAGTTTCAATTCAAATGATGAGCAGTTCTTC	CASSFNSNDEQFF
-	-	TRBV30	TRBJ1-5	TGTGCCTGGAGTTTGGACAGTTCATCCGGTCAGCCCCAGCATTTT	CAWSLDSSSGQPQHF
-	few	TRBV2	TRBJ1-6	TGTGCCAGCAACCGACAGTCAGGTTCACCCCTCCACTTT	CASNRQSGSPLHF
-	once	TRBV20-1	TRBJ1-2	TGCAGTGCTCCGACTTTTGGCTACACCTTC	CSAPTFGYTF
-	-	TRBV27	TRBJ2-3	TGTGCCAGCAGCGGTTCAGATACGCAGTATTTT	CASSGSDTQYF
-	once	TRBV2	TRBJ1-5	TGTGCCAGCAGTGACAGGGGCGAGGGCCAGCCCCAGCATTTT	CASSDRGEGQPQHF
-	-	TRBV27	TRBJ2-7	TGTGCCAGCAGTTTTTTTTTCCCGCCCCGGTCCTACGAGCAGTACTTC	CASSFFFPPRSYEQYF
TRBD2	-	TRBV7-6	TRBJ2-5	TGTGCCAGCAGCCCCGGACTAGCGGGAGGGGAGACCCAGTACTTC	CASSPGLAGGETQYF
-	-	TRBV5-1	TRBJ2-3	TGCGCCAGCAGCTTGGGGAGGGCTAGCACAGATACGCAGTATTTT	CASSLGRASTDTQYF
TRBD1	few	TRBV11-2	TRBJ2-7	TGTGCCAGCAGCTCCGGGACAGGGGGGGTCTACGAGCAGTACTTC	CASSSGTGGVYEQYF
TRBD1	-	TRBV3-1/TRBV3-2	TRBJ1-2	TGTGCCAGCAGCCTTGGACAGGGAGCTGGCTACACCTTC	CASSLGQGAGYTF
TRBD1	-	TRBV4-1	TRBJ1-1	TGCGCCAGCAGCCAATTCCGGGACAGTAACACTGAAGCTTTCTTT	CASSQFRDSNTEAFF